The rows below give T cell receptor beta chains drawn from one sample of a study of control samples from healthy donors and cancer patients. Sequencing was performed with immunoSEQ multiplex PCR; in TCRdb, only in-frame clones are kept and a portion is missing. There are about 50,000 clones in the sample; 94% occur only once, and almost 4% lies in the top ten. Material: blood. These receptors all stem from a man aged 30 to 45 in good health. The CDR3 runs from the conserved cysteine through the conserved F or W. Fields, in order: J gene, clone size, V gene, D gene, CDR3 protein. The D gene is left open where the match is weak. Rows give clone size only sometimes, using once, few, many, or a class for an expanded clone.

j_gene: TRBJ1-4
abundance: -
v_gene: TRBV24-1
d_gene: -
CDR3aa: CATSSWEGGTNEKLFF

j_gene: TRBJ1-5
abundance: -
v_gene: TRBV6-6
d_gene: -
CDR3aa: CASRHRDLGDQPQHF

j_gene: TRBJ2-6
abundance: -
v_gene: TRBV7-2
d_gene: -
CDR3aa: CASSLLDSGANVLTF

j_gene: TRBJ1-1
abundance: -
v_gene: TRBV2
d_gene: -
CDR3aa: CASSEFLGVTEAFF

j_gene: TRBJ1-1
abundance: -
v_gene: TRBV7-9
d_gene: TRBD1
CDR3aa: CASSQEGASLNTEAFF

j_gene: TRBJ1-5
abundance: -
v_gene: TRBV11-2
d_gene: -
CDR3aa: CASRPTSGPQHF

j_gene: TRBJ2-7
abundance: -
v_gene: TRBV27
d_gene: TRBD1
CDR3aa: CASSFSTGDREQYF

j_gene: TRBJ2-1
abundance: once
v_gene: TRBV11-2
d_gene: TRBD2
CDR3aa: CASSSGGGFGYEQFF

j_gene: TRBJ1-5
abundance: -
v_gene: TRBV7-6
d_gene: TRBD1
CDR3aa: CASSLRTGNNQPQHF

j_gene: TRBJ2-1
abundance: once
v_gene: TRBV7-9
d_gene: TRBD2
CDR3aa: CASSITSGSGNEQFF

j_gene: TRBJ2-5
abundance: -
v_gene: TRBV5-4
d_gene: -
CDR3aa: CASSLVLGYQETQYF

j_gene: TRBJ2-7
abundance: -
v_gene: TRBV7-8
d_gene: TRBD1
CDR3aa: CASSIVSISGTGFYEQYF

j_gene: TRBJ1-5
abundance: -
v_gene: TRBV19
d_gene: -
CDR3aa: CASSIGDNSNQPQHF